This T cell receptor (beta chain) derives from a study of post-analysis software for immune sequencing data. Background on the study: The disease courses spanned relapsing-remitting, secondary progressive and progressive-relapsing forms of multiple sclerosis. Study-level points and caveats: Patients with multiple sclerosis recorded significantly lower normalized Chao1 diversity than controls, the study found. When patients were compared with controls, about 5 TRBV segments were more frequent, TRBV5-6, TRBV5-1 and TRBV20-1 among them.

Researchers reported that TCR beta cDNA libraries carried unique molecular identifiers. TCRdb itself ran the PCR reads through MiXCR, one entry per CDR3 protein. The sample holds 700,000 to 800,000 distinct CDR3 sequences, less than 35% seen once. Concerning this clonotype itself: Its antigen is currently unknown.

V was clipped by 0 bases and J by 5 bases, with 14 bases between them. CDR3 length: 15 amino acids. Germline CDR1 SGDLS, CDR2 YYNGEE. The TCR sequence derives from a girl aged 10-17 years with multiple sclerosis. J is TRBJ2-5 and V is TRBV9, with D perhaps being TRBD1 or TRBD2 (5 bases each). The specimen was blood. The CDR3 nucleotides are TGTGCCAGCAGCGTAGCCGTTGGGGGTCGGGAGACCCAGTACTTC. Its translation: CASSVAVGGRETQYF.